In this sample, the clone carrying this T cell receptor beta chain turned up a few times. Lacking the conserved final phenylalanine or tryptophan, this CDR3 likely reflects a read error. The iRepertoire nested amplicon-rescue multiplex PCR amplified TCR alpha and beta CDR3s from RNA. TCRdb processed the multiplex PCR reads anew with MiXCR; each CDR3 protein has one entry. This sample has approximately 100,000 distinct CDR3 sequences, with about 30% found just once. The data were taken from a study of glioma-infiltrating T cells. Germline V gene data show CDR1 as MNHEY and CDR2 as SVGAGI. This CDR3 is built from 15 residues. Trimming left V 2 bases short and J 5 bases short, with 15 bases between.

Material for sequencing was glioma tissue, nonneoplastic brain tissue, or PBMCs (not recorded which). The chain links TRBV6-5 to TRBJ1-2; maybe TRBD1 (5 bases). This clonotype was sampled from a human donor with low-grade glioma or glioblastoma, undergoing nonglioma brain surgery, or in good health (not recorded which). The CDR3 here is CASSYPPGHPYGYTS. DNA for the CDR3: TGTGCCAGCAGTTACCCCCCAGGGCATCCGTATGGCTACACCTCC.